A selection of T cell receptor beta chains follows, all from one sample in a study of blood T cell repertoires in COVID-19. Assay used: immunoSEQ multiplex PCR; TCRdb lists only in-frame clones, some missing. The sample includes some 45,000 clones, around 94% of them seen just once. The sample consisted of peripheral blood. The receptors come from a man aged 50-60 years with active COVID-19. Both conserved end residues are part of each CDR3. A D gene is named only where the DNA matches it firmly. The size of a clone is reported for some rows only, either as once, few or many, or as a class for expanded clones.

v_call: TRBV2; d_call: NA; cdr3_length: 13; clone_size: NA; j_call: TRBJ2-7; cdr3_aa: CASKLDFVSEQYF; cdr3_nt: TGTGCCAGCAAATTGGACTTTGTGAGCGAGCAGTACTTC
v_call: TRBV28; d_call: TRBD1; cdr3_length: 14; clone_size: NA; j_call: TRBJ2-3; cdr3_aa: CAIVPQGSTDTQYF; cdr3_nt: TGTGCCATCGTACCACAGGGGAGCACAGATACGCAGTATTTT
v_call: TRBV4-1; d_call: TRBD2; cdr3_length: 17; clone_size: NA; j_call: TRBJ2-3; cdr3_aa: CASSQDISSGRTDTQYF; cdr3_nt: TGCGCCAGCAGCCAAGACATCTCTAGCGGGAGGACAGATACGCAGTATTTT
v_call: TRBV12-3/TRBV12-4; d_call: TRBD1; cdr3_length: 13; clone_size: NA; j_call: TRBJ2-7; cdr3_aa: CASTRTGFHEQYF; cdr3_nt: TGTGCCAGCACCAGGACAGGGTTCCACGAGCAGTACTTC
v_call: TRBV3-1/TRBV3-2; d_call: TRBD1; cdr3_length: 13; clone_size: NA; j_call: TRBJ1-2; cdr3_aa: CASSFRGHDGYTF; cdr3_nt: TGTGCCAGCAGCTTCAGGGGGCACGATGGCTACACCTTC
v_call: TRBV7-9; d_call: TRBD1; cdr3_length: 12; clone_size: NA; j_call: TRBJ1-1; cdr3_aa: CASSPTGGFAFF; cdr3_nt: TGTGCCAGCAGCCCTACAGGGGGCTTCGCTTTCTTT
v_call: TRBV27; d_call: TRBD2; cdr3_length: 14; clone_size: once; j_call: TRBJ2-5; cdr3_aa: CASRFSGRVETQYF; cdr3_nt: TGTGCCAGCAGATTTAGCGGGAGGGTAGAGACCCAGTACTTC
v_call: TRBV5-6; d_call: TRBD2; cdr3_length: 14; clone_size: NA; j_call: TRBJ2-5; cdr3_aa: CASSPLGGEETQYF; cdr3_nt: TGTGCCAGCAGCCCTTTGGGGGGGGAAGAGACCCAGTACTTC
v_call: TRBV27; d_call: NA; cdr3_length: 16; clone_size: few; j_call: TRBJ2-3; cdr3_aa: CASTPYGLQGSDTQYF; cdr3_nt: TGTGCCAGCACCCCCTACGGACTTCAGGGGTCAGATACGCAGTATTTT
v_call: TRBV7-9; d_call: NA; cdr3_length: 15; clone_size: NA; j_call: TRBJ2-5; cdr3_aa: CASSQKRVLEETQYF; cdr3_nt: TGTGCCAGCAGCCAAAAGCGGGTCCTAGAAGAGACCCAGTACTTC
v_call: TRBV7-9; d_call: NA; cdr3_length: 13; clone_size: NA; j_call: TRBJ2-1; cdr3_aa: CASSLAEKPEQFF; cdr3_nt: TGTGCCAGCAGCTTAGCGGAGAAACCTGAGCAGTTCTTC
v_call: TRBV19; d_call: NA; cdr3_length: 14; clone_size: NA; j_call: TRBJ2-5; cdr3_aa: CASSIEGAGVAQYF; cdr3_nt: TGTGCCAGTAGTATAGAAGGTGCCGGGGTGGCCCAGTACTTC
v_call: TRBV6-1; d_call: NA; cdr3_length: 16; clone_size: NA; j_call: TRBJ2-1; cdr3_aa: CASSEEDSGVYNEQFF; cdr3_nt: TGTGCCAGCAGTGAAGAAGATAGCGGAGTCTACAATGAGCAGTTCTTC
v_call: TRBV19; d_call: TRBD2; cdr3_length: 17; clone_size: NA; j_call: TRBJ2-1; cdr3_aa: CASSRLAGGVSYNEQFF; cdr3_nt: TGTGCCAGTAGTAGGCTAGCGGGAGGAGTCTCCTACAATGAGCAGTTCTTC
v_call: TRBV30; d_call: NA; cdr3_length: 14; clone_size: NA; j_call: TRBJ1-3; cdr3_aa: CAWSIFNSGNTIYF; cdr3_nt: TGTGCCTGGAGTATCTTTAACTCTGGAAACACCATATATTTT
v_call: TRBV5-1; d_call: TRBD1; cdr3_length: 12; clone_size: NA; j_call: TRBJ2-7; cdr3_aa: CASRDSSYEQYF; cdr3_nt: TGCGCCAGCCGGGACAGCTCCTACGAGCAGTACTTC